The 2 T cell receptor beta chains below come from one sample, sequenced in a study of control samples from healthy donors and cancer patients. The table came from immunoSEQ multiplex PCR; TCRdb's copy has only in-frame clones and leaves some out. The sample has about 120,000 clones, over 90% seen once. What was sequenced was blood. The receptors were gathered from a man between 25 and 39 years old in good health.

The chain uses TRBV3-1 (or the pseudogene TRBV3-2) and TRBJ1-2; no clear D gene. Trimming removed 3 bases from V and 8 bases from J, with 13 bases in between. The CDR3 is made up of 13 amino acids. CDR1 is LGHDT and CDR2 is YNNKEL in the germline V gene (reference sequence). The CDR3 region is CASSQAKGGGYTF. The CDR3 DNA is TGTGCCAGCAGCCAGGCTAAGGGAGGGGGCTACACCTTC.

This rearrangement joins TRBV6-5 to TRBJ2-7; D not resolved. The CDR3 is 13 amino acids. Trimming took off 0 bases at V and 2 bases at J, with 5 bases between the two ends. Germline assignment: CDR1 MNHEY and CDR2 SVGAGI. CDR3 sequence: CASSYSRAYEQYF. For the CDR3, the DNA is TGTGCCAGCAGTTACTCCAGAGCCTACGAGCAGTACTTC.